This TCR beta chain was sequenced in a study of post-analysis software for immune sequencing data. V lost 4 bases and J lost 6; bases outside the gene matches: 8. The CDR3 has 15 amino acids. Looked up from germline, CDR1 is DFQATT and CDR2 is SNEGSKA (reference sequence). Unique molecular identifiers featured in each of the TCR beta cDNA libraries. Each CDR3 protein is one row after TCRdb ran MiXCR on the PCR reads. The sample holds about 500,000 distinct CDR3 sequences, around 40% seen once. Of note for this clonotype: Its specificity is not known.

Study observations and caveats: With TRBV5-6, TRBV5-1 and TRBV20-1 included, a handful of TRBV segments were more frequent in patients than in controls.

The sample taken for sequencing was blood. This TCR was recovered from a girl aged 10 to 17 with multiple sclerosis. The rearrangement joins TRBV20-1 to TRBJ2-3; 12 bases are shared with TRBD2. CDR3 nucleotide sequence: TGCAGTGCTACCGGACTAGCGGGGACGGTGGATACGCAGTATTTT. Translated: CSATGLAGTVDTQYF.